This TCR beta chain was identified during a study of blood T cell repertoires in COVID-19. TCRdb's table, derived via immunoSEQ multiplex PCR, lists solely in-frame clones and lacks some. The sample yields around 300,000 clones, roughly 88% seen once. Germline V CDR1 and CDR2: MGHRA, YSYEKL. This CDR3 contains 16 residues. Germline trimming cut 1 base from V and 2 bases from J; bases unmatched to any gene: 7. The clonotype comes from a man aged 25-45 years who had recovered from COVID-19. Source material: PBMCs or T cells enriched from blood (not recorded which). V gene TRBV4-1 combines with J gene TRBJ2-7; 8 bases are a match to TRBD2. In nucleotides, the CDR3 is TGCGCCAGCAGCCAAGGCAGAGCGGGGGTCCCCTACGAGCAGTACTTC. This translates into CASSQGRAGVPYEQYF.